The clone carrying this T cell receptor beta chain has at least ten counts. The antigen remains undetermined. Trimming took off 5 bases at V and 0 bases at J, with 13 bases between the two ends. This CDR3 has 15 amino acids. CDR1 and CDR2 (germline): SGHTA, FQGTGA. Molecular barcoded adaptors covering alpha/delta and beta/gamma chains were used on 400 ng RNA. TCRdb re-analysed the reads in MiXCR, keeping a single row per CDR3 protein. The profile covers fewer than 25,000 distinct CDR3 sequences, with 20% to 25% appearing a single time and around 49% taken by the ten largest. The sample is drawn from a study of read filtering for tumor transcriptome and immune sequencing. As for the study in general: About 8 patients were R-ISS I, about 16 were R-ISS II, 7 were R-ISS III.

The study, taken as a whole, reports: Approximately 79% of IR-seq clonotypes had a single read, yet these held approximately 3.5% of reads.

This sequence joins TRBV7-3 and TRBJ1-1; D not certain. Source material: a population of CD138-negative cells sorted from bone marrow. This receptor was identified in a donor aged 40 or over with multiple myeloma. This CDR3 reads CASSPQVGMNTEAFF. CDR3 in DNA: TGTGCCAGCAGCCCCCAGGTTGGGATGAACACTGAAGCTTTCTTT.